One and the same sample provided the 13 T cell receptor beta chains below, sequenced in a study of T-cell reconstitution after alpha-beta-depleted transplantation in children. Unique molecular identifiers tagged the TCRbeta library. In TCRdb, the PCR reads were re-called with MiXCR into one record per CDR3 protein. The sample has around 64,000 distinct CDR3 sequences; 11% are singletons. Sequencing was performed on PBMCs, taken before TCRalphabeta/CD19-depleted stem cell transplant. The receptors shown here come from a boy aged 10-17 years with acute myeloid leukemia, due to receive a stem cell transplant.

This clonotype was seen repeatedly, ten times or more. The V gene is TRBV6-1, the J gene TRBJ1-6; the D gene is possibly TRBD1 (6 bases). V dropped 4 bases and J dropped 7 bases, with 14 bases sitting between them. There are 15 residues in the CDR3. Per the germline V gene, CDR1 is MNHNS and CDR2 is SASEGT. Here the CDR3 reads CASSAVRGGNSPLHF. CDR3 in DNA: TGTGCCAGCAGTGCGGTGAGAGGGGGAAATTCACCCCTCCACTTT.

Concerning this clonotype: A much larger clone is a single base away; this may be a read error. CDR3 region: CASSRRGVGIYNEQFF. Here the CDR3 DNA reads TGTGCCAGCAGTCGCCGGGGGGTGGGGATCTACAATGAGCAGTTCTTC. The chain recombines TRBV3-1 with TRBJ2-1; 7 bases align to TRBD2. The CDR3 has 16 residues. J was trimmed by 3 bases and V by 6 bases; bases with no gene match: 11. CDR1 LGHDT and CDR2 YNNKEL come from the germline V gene (reference sequence).

The rearrangement links TRBV28 to TRBJ1-2; 7 nucleotides agree with TRBD1. Losses at the gene ends were 5 bases for V and 4 bases for J; bases not matched to a gene: 4. CDR1 and CDR2 (germline): MDHEN, SYDVKM. This CDR3 is 13 amino acids long. Here the CDR3 reads CASSETGFYGYTF. The CDR3 DNA reads as TGTGCCAGCAGTGAGACAGGGTTCTATGGCTACACCTTC.

This clonotype was counted many times. The rearrangement links TRBV20-1 to TRBJ2-3; no reliable D call. This CDR3 has 11 residues. The V end lost 3 bases, the J end lost 6 bases, and 7 bases lay between the germline ends. Germline-derived CDR1 and CDR2 are DFQATT and SNEGSKA (reference sequence). The chain's CDR3 is CSASESDTQYF. CDR3 nucleotides: TGCAGTGCTAGTGAATCGGATACGCAGTATTTT.

This clonotype occurred a few times. The gene calls are TRBV29-1 and TRBJ2-1, with TRBD2 identical over 10 bases. Germline V gene data show CDR1 as SQVTM and CDR2 as ANQGSEA. CDR3 length: 14 amino acids. Germline trimming cut 6 bases from V and 8 bases from J; bases unmatched to any gene: 10. As DNA, the CDR3 is TGCAGCGTAAGAGCGGGAGGGATATGGGATGAGCAGTTCTTC. It is translated as CSVRAGGIWDEQFF.

This clonotype was seen at least ten times. This chain connects TRBV7-6 to TRBJ2-1; the D gene could be TRBD1 or TRBD2 (5 bases each). Germline-derived CDR1 and CDR2 are SGHVS and FNYEAQ. The CDR3 is made up of 13 amino acids. V was cut by 8 bases and J by 3 bases, with 11 bases left in between. The CDR3 DNA follows: TGTGCCAGCGGAAGGGACCGCTACAATGAGCAGTTCTTC. As protein: CASGRDRYNEQFF.

The chain has TRBV7-9 and TRBJ2-1; 9 nucleotides line up with TRBD2. Germline CDR1 and CDR2: SEHNR and FQNEAQ (reference sequence). Trimming at V came to 5 bases and at J to 2 bases, leaving 7 bases not matched to a gene. The CDR3 is made up of 16 amino acids. The CDR3 nucleotides read TGTGCCAGCAGCAAAGCGGGGGGCCGGGCCTACAATGAGCAGTTCTTC. Amino acids: CASSKAGGRAYNEQFF.

This clonotype occurred many times. The gene calls are TRBV12-3 or TRBV12-4 and TRBJ1-1; D is perhaps TRBD1 (5 bases). The CDR3 runs to 13 residues. Trimming stripped 3 bases from V and 4 bases from J, with 9 bases between. CDR3 amino acids: CASSFGGGTEAFF. CDR3 sequence (DNA): TGTGCCAGCAGTTTTGGGGGGGGCACTGAAGCTTTCTTT.

This clonotype came up many times. The chain is built from TRBV20-1 and TRBJ1-5, with D possibly matching TRBD1 (6 bases). This CDR3 is 12 amino acids long. V was shortened by 8 bases and J by 6 bases, with 14 bases between the two germline ends. Germline V gives CDR1 DFQATT, CDR2 SNEGSKA (reference sequence). Here the CDR3 reads CSPKGGGQPQHF. CDR3 in DNA: TGCAGTCCCAAGGGGGGTGGTCAGCCCCAGCATTTT.

This clonotype was counted many times. CDR3 in amino acids: CSASDRGASGTQYF. CDR3 DNA: TGCAGTGCTTCCGACAGGGGGGCCTCTGGGACCCAGTACTTC. This rearrangement joins TRBV20-1 to TRBJ2-5, with 9 bases that match TRBD1. The CDR3 covers 14 residues. J gave up 7 bases and V 5 bases, and 11 bases lay outside the gene matches. The germline gives CDR1 DFQATT, CDR2 SNEGSKA (reference sequence).

CDR3 DNA sequence: TGCAGTGCTAGAGGGCTAGGATCACCTCTCTGCGAGCAGTACTTC. Its translation is CSARGLGSPLCEQYF. The V gene is TRBV20-1, the J gene TRBJ2-7; no clear D gene. Trimming shortened V by 1 base and J by 6 bases, and 19 bases separated the two germline ends. Germline assignment: CDR1 DFQATT and CDR2 SNEGSKA (reference sequence). The CDR3 length is 15 residues.

This clonotype was recorded at least ten times. The chain uses TRBV29-1 and TRBJ1-5; a weak D match, TRBD1 (5 bases). The CDR3 length is 12 residues. From germline, CDR1 is SQVTM and CDR2 ANQGSEA. The germline V and J ends were trimmed by 5 bases and 11 bases, with 16 bases remaining between them. The DNA for the CDR3 is TGCAGCGTTACACAGCGGGGGGAGGCCCAGCATTTT. It codes for CSVTQRGEAQHF. The variable domain in full, completed from reference TRBV29-1 and TRBJ1-5, reads SAVISQKPSRDICQRGTSLTIQCQVDSQVTMMFWYRQQPGQSLTLIATANQGSEATYESGFVIDKFPISRPNLTFSTLTVSNMSPEDSSIYLCSVTQRGEAQHFGDGTRLSIL.

The V and J genes are TRBV19 and TRBJ1-2; no clear D. The germline V gene has CDR1 LNHDA and CDR2 SQIVND (reference sequence). CDR3 size: 12 residues. Trimming pared 5 bases from V and 2 bases from J, leaving 6 bases between. Here the CDR3 reads CASSQKNYGYTF. CDR3 in DNA: TGTGCCAGTAGTCAAAAAAACTATGGCTACACCTTC. The whole variable domain, filled in from reference TRBV19 and TRBJ1-2, reads DGGITQSPKYLFRKEGQNVTLSCEQNLNHDAMYWYRQDPGQGLRLIYYSQIVNDFQKGDIAEGYSVSREKKESFPLTVTSAQKNPTAFYLCASSQKNYGYTFGSGTRLTVV.